This T cell receptor beta chain was recorded in a study of blood T cell repertoires in COVID-19. Study at large: Samples representing acute and convalescent COVID-19 were sourced from the United States, Italy and Spain. In each case, the material was cDNA or gDNA derived from T cells, B-cell-depleted T cells, or PBMCs.

Per the original data handling: The assay estimated nucleated cells by amplifying reference gene primers. Clones were read by immunoSEQ multiplex PCR, and TCRdb kept only the in-frame ones, dropping some. Clone size and the V and J calls come from that table; the DNA yielded D and trimming. The table includes about 110,000 clones, approximately 70% detected once. CDR1 is LGHDT and CDR2 is YNNKEL in the germline V gene (reference sequence). Trimming took 4 bases from V and 2 from J, leaving 8 bases between them. The CDR3 is 13 residues long. This clone has a handful of counts. This rearrangement joins TRBV3-1 (or the pseudogene TRBV3-2) to TRBJ1-2; no clear D. The TCR originated in a woman aged 40 to 50 with acute or convalescent COVID-19. The sequenced material came from peripheral blood. This chain's CDR3 is CASSPDGNYGYTF. CDR3 bases: TGTGCCAGCAGCCCCGACGGGAACTATGGCTACACCTTC.